Presented here are 18 T cell receptor beta chains from one specimen sequenced in a study of cytomegalovirus exposure and HLA in healthy donors. 13 Jbeta primers and 60 Vbeta primers were used for the PCR. The data were produced by immunoSEQ multiplex PCR, yet TCRdb's version contains in-frame clones alone and is incomplete. The sample includes under 200,000 clones, around 84% of them seen just once. Sequencing was performed on PBMCs. The receptor source for this set is a young woman in good health and CMV-seronegative.

On this clone: One end of the junction fails to match germline, which may point to a read error. The genes are TRBV4-1 and TRBJ2-7; 11 bases match TRBD2. CDR3 length equals 20 residues. Germline V gene lookup returns CDR1 MGHRA and CDR2 YSYEKL. The chain's CDR3 is CANSQAAIAGGFSGSHVQYF. CDR3 DNA: TGCGCCAACAGCCAAGCCGCAATAGCGGGAGGGTTTTCGGGGTCCCACGTGCAGTACTTC.

V is TRBV6-5 and J is TRBJ1-3, with a weak D call TRBD1 (6 bases). This CDR3 has 15 amino acids. Trimming removed 6 bases at V and 3 bases at J, with 15 bases between. Per the germline V gene, CDR1 is MNHEY and CDR2 is SVGAGI. The CDR3, as DNA: TGTGCCAGCAGCTCAACAGGGCAATTTGGAAACACCATATATTTT. This codes for CASSSTGQFGNTIYF.

This clone was seen once. The rearrangement uses TRBV7-2 and TRBJ2-1, with a weak D call TRBD2 (6 bases). The CDR3 is made up of 14 amino acids. V lost 5 bases and J lost 9, with 17 bases in between. Germline CDR1 is SGHTA and CDR2 is FQGNSA. DNA of the CDR3: TGTGCCAGCAGCGTGGAGGGCCGTTCTAGTGAGCAGTTCTTC. This gives the protein CASSVEGRSSEQFF.

This rearrangement joins TRBV6-6 to TRBJ1-2; 9 bases agree with TRBD1. CDR1 is MNHNY, CDR2 SVGAGI, per germline (reference sequence). With V trimmed by 6 bases and J by 2 bases, 4 bases remained unmatched. There are 14 residues in the CDR3. The CDR3, as DNA: TGTGCCAGCAGCCAAGGACAGGGGAACTATGGCTACACCTTC. Its translation: CASSQGQGNYGYTF.

V is TRBV7-2 and J is TRBJ2-3; 11 bases are a match to TRBD2. The CDR3 length is 18 residues. V gave up 5 bases and J gave up 3 bases; unmatched junction bases: 13. CDR1 and CDR2 from the germline V gene are SGHTA and FQGNSA. CDR3 residues: CASSQGTSGRGWTDTQYF. Written as DNA, the CDR3 is TGTGCCAGCAGCCAAGGAACTAGCGGGAGAGGGTGGACAGATACGCAGTATTTT.

The J gene is TRBJ2-7, the V gene TRBV15; tentatively, D is TRBD1 (5 bases). CDR3 length equals 17 residues. CDR1 and CDR2 (germline): LNHNV, YYDKDF (reference sequence). Trimming pared 3 bases from V and 6 bases from J, leaving 24 bases between. The CDR3 coding sequence is TGTGCCACCAGCAGCCCCCTAGGGGTTAAAGCTTCAGGCGAGCAGTACTTC. It codes for CATSSPLGVKASGEQYF.

In this sample, this clone turned up a few times. The V gene is TRBV25-1, the J gene TRBJ1-1; D call uncertain. Per the germline V gene, CDR1 is MGHDK and CDR2 is SYGVNS. The ends were cut back, 0 bases at V and 2 bases at J, with 10 bases in the middle. The CDR3 spans 15 residues. DNA of the CDR3: TGTGCCAGCAGTGAATATGAGTCGGGTAACACTGAAGCTTTCTTT. Its translation: CASSEYESGNTEAFF.

Regarding this clone: Other DNA sequences in the same sample also yield this CDR3. The chain uses TRBV29-1 and TRBJ2-1; D ambiguous. Trimming left V 3 bases short and J 10 bases short, with 13 bases between. From germline, CDR1 is SQVTM and CDR2 ANQGSEA. This CDR3 is built from 12 residues. The CDR3 bases are TGCAGCGTTGAGTCGTTGAGCGTCGAGCAGTTCTTC. It yields the protein CSVESLSVEQFF.

This clone was counted once. V and J are TRBV30 and TRBJ1-5, with 7 bases lining up with TRBD1. The CDR3 runs to 13 residues. Germline CDR1 and CDR2: GTSNPN and SVGIG (reference sequence). V shed 1 base, J shed 5 bases, and the junction held 2 bases outside the gene matches. The CDR3, as DNA: TGTGCCTGGAGTGGAGACAGGGATCAGCCCCAGCATTTT. Its translation: CAWSGDRDQPQHF.

The gene calls are TRBV19 and TRBJ2-2, with D uncertain. Trimming left V 3 bases short and J 5 bases short, with 7 bases between. CDR3 size: 13 residues. Germline lookup yields CDR1 LNHDA and CDR2 SQIVND (reference sequence). CDR3 coding DNA: TGTGCCAGTAGTATTGTATTTACCGGGGAGCTGTTTTTT. It yields the protein CASSIVFTGELFF.

This rearrangement joins TRBV7-2 to TRBJ2-5, with D maybe TRBD1 (6 bases). Germline-derived CDR1 and CDR2 are SGHTA and FQGNSA. The germline V and J ends were trimmed by 5 bases and 0 bases, with 16 bases remaining between them. The CDR3 loop spans 16 amino acids. CDR3 coding DNA: TGTGCCAGCAGCCGCGATCGGACAGCGTACCAAGAGACCCAGTACTTC. Translated: CASSRDRTAYQETQYF.

As regards this clone: At the DNA level, this CDR3 is encoded by other sequences in the same sample as well. The chain has TRBV7-2 and TRBJ1-1; perhaps TRBD1 as D (5 bases). V was shortened by 5 bases and J by 5 bases, with 24 bases between the two germline ends. Germline V gene data show CDR1 as SGHTA and CDR2 as FQGNSA. This CDR3 region has 17 residues. The chain's CDR3 is CASSHTQVPRSNTEAFF. The CDR3 DNA reads as TGTGCCAGCAGCCACACACAGGTCCCCAGGTCGAATACTGAAGCTTTCTTT.

As concerns this clone: Sequence at one end of the junction differs from germline and may be a read error. In the same sample, other DNA sequences code for this CDR3. The V and J genes are TRBV4-2 and TRBJ2-1; TRBD1 aligns across 8 bases. Germline lookup yields CDR1 LGHNA and CDR2 YNFKEQ. This CDR3 spans 15 amino acids. Written as DNA, the CDR3 is TGTGCTAGCAGCGGCGGACAGGGCCCCTACAATGAGCAGTTCTTC. Translated: CASSGGQGPYNEQFF.

This clone was counted a single time. The rearrangement uses TRBV14 and TRBJ1-4; D might be TRBD1 (6 bases). The germline gives CDR1 SGHDN, CDR2 FVKESK. This CDR3 contains 15 residues. Deletions cut 0 bases from V and 8 bases from J, with 13 bases between. The CDR3 DNA sequence: TGTGCCAGCAGCCAAGACAGGGGTAGTAGGGAAAAACTGTTTTTT. Protein sequence: CASSQDRGSREKLFF.

The rearrangement uses TRBV5-1 and TRBJ2-6, with 8 bases that match TRBD2. V lost 0 bases, J lost 4 bases, and 9 bases stayed unmatched. Germline V lookup: CDR1 SGHRS, CDR2 YFSETQ. CDR3 length: 18 amino acids. The DNA of the CDR3 is TGCGCCAGCAGCTTGGATACGGGGGGGCTAGGGGGGGCCAACGTCCTGACTTTC. It encodes CASSLDTGGLGGANVLTF.

V is TRBV7-8 and J is TRBJ2-5, with TRBD2 as a possible D gene (6 bases). The V gene lost 5 bases and the J gene lost 1 base, with 11 bases spanning the gap. CDR1 is SGHVS and CDR2 is FQNEAQ in the germline V gene. The CDR3 has 14 amino acids. The CDR3 DNA follows: TGTGCCAGCAGCGGCGGGACTCTCCAAGAGACCCAGTACTTC. Translating it yields CASSGGTLQETQYF. The entire variable domain, with the rest obtained from reference TRBV7-8 and TRBJ2-5, is as follows: GAGVSQSPRYKVAKRGQDVALRCDPISGHVSLFWYQQALGQGPEFLTYFQNEAQLDKSGLPSDRFFAERPEGSVSTLKIQRTQQEDSAVYLCASSGGTLQETQYFGPGTRLLVL.

The rearrangement links TRBV4-1 to TRBJ1-2; a possible D gene is TRBD1 (5 bases). Germline V gene lookup returns CDR1 MGHRA and CDR2 YSYEKL. The CDR3 has 11 residues. V lost 7 bases and J lost 5, with 8 bases in between. This CDR3 reads CASTGGYGYTF. Here the CDR3 DNA reads TGCGCCAGCACGGGGGGTTATGGCTACACCTTC.

V usage is TRBV5-1 and J usage is TRBJ1-4; no clear D gene. V gave up 7 bases and J gave up 5 bases, with 12 bases separating them. The germline V gene has CDR1 SGHRS and CDR2 YFSETQ. The length of the CDR3 is 13 residues. The CDR3 sequence is CASRTSTNEKLFF. In DNA form, the CDR3 reads TGCGCCAGCCGGACTAGTACAAATGAAAAACTGTTTTTT. The full variable domain, completed using reference TRBV5-1 and TRBJ1-4, is KAGVTQTPRYLIKTRGQQVTLSCSPISGHRSVSWYQQTPGQGLQFLFEYFSETQRNKGNFPGRFSGRQFSNSRSEMNVSTLELGDSALYLCASRTSTNEKLFFGSGTQLSVL.